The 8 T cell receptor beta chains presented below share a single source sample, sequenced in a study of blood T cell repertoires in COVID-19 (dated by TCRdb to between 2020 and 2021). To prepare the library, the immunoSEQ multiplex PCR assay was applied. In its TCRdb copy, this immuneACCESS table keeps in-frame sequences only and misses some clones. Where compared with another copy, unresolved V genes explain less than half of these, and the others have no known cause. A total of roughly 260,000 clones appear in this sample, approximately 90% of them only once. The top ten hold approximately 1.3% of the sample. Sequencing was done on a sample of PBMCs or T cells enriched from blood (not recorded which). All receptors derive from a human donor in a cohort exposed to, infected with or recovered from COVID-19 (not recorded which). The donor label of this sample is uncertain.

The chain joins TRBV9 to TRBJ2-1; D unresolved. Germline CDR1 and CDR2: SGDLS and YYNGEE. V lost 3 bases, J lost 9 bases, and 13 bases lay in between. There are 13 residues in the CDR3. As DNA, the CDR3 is TGTGCCAGCAGCGCCCGTAATAGTTTTGAGCAGTTCTTC. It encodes CASSARNSFEQFF.

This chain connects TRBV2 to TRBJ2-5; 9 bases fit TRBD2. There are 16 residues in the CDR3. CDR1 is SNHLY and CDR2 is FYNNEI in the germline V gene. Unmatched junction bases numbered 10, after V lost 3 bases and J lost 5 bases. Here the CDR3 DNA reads TGTGCCAGCAGTGATAACGGCGGGGGGGCCTTGGAGACCCAGTACTTC. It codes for CASSDNGGGALETQYF.

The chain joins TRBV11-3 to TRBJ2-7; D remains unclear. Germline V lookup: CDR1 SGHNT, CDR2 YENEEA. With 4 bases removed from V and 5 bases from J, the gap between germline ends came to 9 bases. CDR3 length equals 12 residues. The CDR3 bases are TGTGCCAGCAGCTCCCTAGGCCACGAGCAGTACTTC. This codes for CASSSLGHEQYF.

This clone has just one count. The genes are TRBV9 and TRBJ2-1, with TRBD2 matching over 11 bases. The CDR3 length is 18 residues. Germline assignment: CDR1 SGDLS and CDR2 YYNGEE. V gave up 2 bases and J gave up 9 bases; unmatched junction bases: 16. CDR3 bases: TGTGCCAGCAGCGTTTTAGCGGGGGGGCCTGGTTTCCGAACTGAGCAGTTCTTC. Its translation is CASSVLAGGPGFRTEQFF.

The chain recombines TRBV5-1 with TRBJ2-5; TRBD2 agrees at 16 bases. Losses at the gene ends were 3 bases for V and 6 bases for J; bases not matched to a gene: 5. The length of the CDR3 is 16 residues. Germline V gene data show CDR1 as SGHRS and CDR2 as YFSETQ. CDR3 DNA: TGCGCCAGCAGCTGGGGACTAGCGGGGGGGCCCCAGACCCAGTACTTC. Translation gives CASSWGLAGGPQTQYF.

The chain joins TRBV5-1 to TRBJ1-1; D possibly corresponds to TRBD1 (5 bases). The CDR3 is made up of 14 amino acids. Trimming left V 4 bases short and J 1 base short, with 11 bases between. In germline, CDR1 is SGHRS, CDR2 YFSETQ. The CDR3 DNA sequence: TGCGCCAGCAGCCGTGACAGTTCGAACACTGAAGCTTTCTTT. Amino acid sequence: CASSRDSSNTEAFF.

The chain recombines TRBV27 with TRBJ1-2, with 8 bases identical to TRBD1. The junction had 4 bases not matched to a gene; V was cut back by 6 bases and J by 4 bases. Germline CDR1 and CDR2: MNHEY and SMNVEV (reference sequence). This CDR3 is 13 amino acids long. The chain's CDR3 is CASSPDRGYGYTF. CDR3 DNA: TGTGCCAGCAGCCCCGACAGGGGCTATGGCTACACCTTC.

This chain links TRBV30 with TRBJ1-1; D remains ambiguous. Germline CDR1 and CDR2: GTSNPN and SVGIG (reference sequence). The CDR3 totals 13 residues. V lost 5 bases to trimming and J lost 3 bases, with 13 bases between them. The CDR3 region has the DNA TGTGCCTGGGGAGGGTGGCCGTACACTGAAGCTTTCTTT. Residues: CAWGGWPYTEAFF.